Here is one T cell receptor (beta chain) with its context. The target antigen is unknown. These data are taken from a study of cytomegalovirus exposure and HLA in healthy donors. Overall study findings and caveats: It was approximately 170 TCR beta chains that were listed as cytomegalovirus-associated. A later analysis found first-cohort TCR clusters tended to co-occur in the 90 to 150 validation repertoires. In vitro assays verified that three CMV-associated chains recognized CMV antigens specifically.

The CDR3 consists of 15 residues. Per the germline V gene, CDR1 is SEHNR and CDR2 is FQNEAQ (reference sequence). Trimming took 3 bases from V and 5 from J, leaving 16 bases between them. Data came from immunoSEQ multiplex PCR; TCRdb stores just in-frame clones and leaves some out. Seen here are 200,000 or so clones, around 80% observed once, and the top ten hold about an eighth. This chain uses TRBV7-9 with TRBJ2-5; possible D gene TRBD2, 6 bases. Sample: PBMCs. The origin of this receptor is a woman aged 25 to 39 in good health and CMV-seropositive. CDR3 sequence (DNA): TGTGCCAGCAGCTTGGCTAGCGCCGAACGGGAGACCCAGTACTTC. Translation gives CASSLASAERETQYF. The variable domain in full, with the rest retrieved from reference TRBV7-9 and TRBJ2-5, is DTGVSQNPRHKITKRGQNVTFRCDPISEHNRLYWYRQTLGQGPEFLTYFQNEAQLEKSRLLSDRFSAERPKGSFSTLEIQRTEQGDSAMYLCASSLASAERETQYFGPGTRLLVL.